Presented here are 21 T cell receptor beta chains from one specimen sequenced in a study of OX40 agonist ivuxolimab in advanced cancers. Data came from immunoSEQ multiplex PCR; TCRdb stores just in-frame clones and leaves some out. This sample has 55,000 to 85,000 clones, with 80% found just once. The sequencing here drew on CD4+ or CD8+ T cells sorted from blood, taken in a trial of the OX40 agonist ivuxolimab. The source is an adult with an advanced solid tumor such as melanoma, head and neck, liver or kidney cancer.

The chain combines TRBV29-1 with TRBJ2-1; possibly TRBD2 for D (6 bases). V lost 4 bases, J lost 5 bases, and 18 bases lay in between. Germline V CDR1 and CDR2: SQVTM, ANQGSEA. The CDR3 covers 15 residues. In DNA form, the CDR3 reads TGCAGCGTTGCCTTTGGCACTACGGGGGACAATGAGCAGTTCTTC. Encoded protein: CSVAFGTTGDNEQFF.

This clone was seen a single time. DNA of the CDR3: TGCGCCAGCAGCAAAACGGTGGCGAACACCGGGGAGCTGTTTTTT. Its translation is CASSKTVANTGELFF. V is TRBV4-1 and J is TRBJ2-2; D is unresolved. Trimming took off 5 bases at V and 0 bases at J, with 10 bases between the two ends. Per germline, CDR1 MGHRA and CDR2 YSYEKL. The CDR3 has 15 amino acids.

The V gene is TRBV6-1, the J gene TRBJ1-5; D is ambiguous. Trimming took off 10 bases at V and 4 bases at J, with 14 bases between the two ends. Germline loops: CDR1 MNHNS, CDR2 SASEGT. The length of the CDR3 is 13 residues. This CDR3 is CATGMEENQPQHF. CDR3 DNA sequence: TGTGCCACCGGAATGGAGGAGAATCAGCCCCAGCATTTT.

The sample holds a few counts of this clone. The chain combines TRBV25-1 with TRBJ1-5; D may be TRBD1 (6 bases). Germline CDR1 and CDR2: MGHDK and SYGVNS. The CDR3 runs 14 residues. V shed 4 bases and J shed 5 bases, with 12 bases lying between them. Written as DNA, the CDR3 is TGTGCCAGCAGTGGGGCAGGGGATTATCAGCCCCAGCATTTT. Its protein is CASSGAGDYQPQHF.

The V and J genes are TRBV30 and TRBJ2-1; D is unclear. The germline V and J ends were trimmed by 0 bases and 9 bases, with 15 bases remaining between them. The germline V gene encodes CDR1 GTSNPN and CDR2 SVGIG (reference sequence). The CDR3 has 14 amino acids. Here the CDR3 DNA reads TGTGCCTGGAGTGTACACAGAGGTGAAGGTGAGCAGTTCTTC. This gives the protein CAWSVHRGEGEQFF.

This clone was seen a handful of times. The chain recombines TRBV10-3 with TRBJ1-5, with 8 positions matching TRBD1. The germline V gene encodes CDR1 ENHRY and CDR2 SYGVKD. Trimming took 8 bases from V and 5 from J; bases not matched to a gene: 8. The CDR3 loop spans 14 amino acids. The CDR3, as DNA: TGTGCCATCGGACGTGCAGGGGGCGATCAGCCCCAGCATTTT. As protein: CAIGRAGGDQPQHF.

The chain links TRBV5-1 to TRBJ1-4; D perhaps matches TRBD1 (5 bases). With 4 bases removed from V and 3 bases from J, the gap between germline ends came to 13 bases. CDR1 and CDR2 (germline): SGHRS, YFSETQ. The CDR3 length is 15 residues. The CDR3: CASSERGTPNEKLFF. CDR3 nucleotide sequence: TGCGCCAGCAGCGAACGCGGGACGCCTAATGAAAAACTGTTTTTT. Full variable domain (missing parts from reference TRBV5-1 and TRBJ1-4): KAGVTQTPRYLIKTRGQQVTLSCSPISGHRSVSWYQQTPGQGLQFLFEYFSETQRNKGNFPGRFSGRQFSNSRSEMNVSTLELGDSALYLCASSERGTPNEKLFFGSGTQLSVL.

The chain uses TRBV4-2 and TRBJ1-2; D may be TRBD1 (6 bases). Trimming pared 0 bases from V and 2 bases from J, leaving 7 bases between. This CDR3 comprises 14 residues. Germline V CDR1 and CDR2: LGHNA, YNFKEQ. The CDR3 sequence is CASSQDRGNYGYTF. Here the CDR3 DNA reads TGTGCCAGCAGCCAAGACAGGGGAAACTATGGCTACACCTTC.

The chain carries TRBV25-1 and TRBJ1-1; D not resolved. The CDR3 runs 14 residues. The germline gives CDR1 MGHDK, CDR2 SYGVNS. The V and J ends lost 2 bases and 4 bases respectively, with 11 bases between them. The CDR3 sequence: CASSEQVGSTEAFF. Written as DNA, the CDR3 is TGTGCCAGCAGTGAACAGGTAGGGTCCACTGAAGCTTTCTTT.

This chain's CDR3 is CSVAQGATNYGYTF. CDR3 bases: TGCAGCGTTGCACAGGGGGCCACCAACTATGGCTACACCTTC. V and J are TRBV29-1 and TRBJ1-2; 9 bases match TRBD1. This CDR3 spans 14 amino acids. Germline V lookup: CDR1 SQVTM, CDR2 ANQGSEA. V lost 4 bases to trimming and J lost 2 bases; unmatched junction nucleotides: 5.

This clone showed up just once. The chain carries TRBV7-6 and TRBJ1-1; 10 nucleotides match TRBD1. Germline V gene lookup returns CDR1 SGHVS and CDR2 FNYEAQ. Losses at the gene ends were 5 bases for V and 3 bases for J; bases not matched to a gene: 0. The CDR3 length is 13 residues. This CDR3 reads CASSGQGDTEAFF. The CDR3 DNA sequence: TGTGCCAGCAGCGGACAGGGGGACACTGAAGCTTTCTTT.

The chain has TRBV27 and TRBJ1-2; D call uncertain. The CDR3 length is 13 residues. Germline V CDR1 and CDR2: MNHEY, SMNVEV (reference sequence). The V end lost 7 bases, the J end lost 4 bases, and 13 bases lay between the germline ends. The CDR3 loop is CASKDGPGYGYTF. The CDR3 DNA reads TGTGCCAGCAAGGACGGCCCCGGCTATGGCTACACCTTC.

This clone showed up just once. The chain's CDR3 is CASTDRQGAPNEQFF. For the CDR3, the DNA is TGTGCCAGCACCGACCGACAGGGGGCTCCCAATGAGCAGTTCTTC. The V and J genes are TRBV6-5 and TRBJ2-1; 10 bases fit TRBD1. The junction had 9 bases not matched to a gene; V was cut back by 7 bases and J by 6 bases. Germline values: CDR1 MNHEY, CDR2 SVGAGI. The CDR3 extends over 15 amino acids.

This chain links TRBV5-1 with TRBJ1-1; 7 bases align to TRBD1. The CDR3 sequence is 15 residues long. V shed 2 bases and J 2 bases; nucleotides not matched to a gene: 6. Per germline, CDR1 SGHRS and CDR2 YFSETQ. CDR3 residues: CASSFSGQTNTEAFF. CDR3 nucleotide sequence: TGCGCCAGCAGCTTCTCGGGACAGACCAACACTGAAGCTTTCTTT.

The rearrangement links TRBV7-8 to TRBJ2-2; D possibly corresponds to TRBD1 (5 bases). Trimming took off 2 bases at V and 7 bases at J, with 11 bases between the two ends. This CDR3 is built from 14 residues. Germline values: CDR1 SGHVS, CDR2 FQNEAQ. The CDR3 reads CASSLIGAGGELFF. The CDR3 coding sequence is TGTGCCAGCAGCTTAATAGGGGCCGGCGGGGAGCTGTTTTTT.

The J gene is TRBJ2-2, the V gene TRBV6-5, with D possibly being TRBD1 or TRBD2 (5 bases each). Germline CDR1 is MNHEY and CDR2 is SVGAGI. The ends were cut back, 0 bases at V and 10 bases at J, with 18 bases in the middle. The CDR3 spans 16 residues. In nucleotides, the CDR3 is TGTGCCAGCAGTTACTCGAGACGCGGACTGACAGCGGAGCTGTTTTTT. It translates to CASSYSRRGLTAELFF.

The chain employs TRBV29-1 and TRBJ1-2; TRBD1 is a possible D gene (6 bases). This CDR3 spans 12 amino acids. With 7 bases removed from V and 8 bases from J, the gap between germline ends came to 17 bases. Per germline, CDR1 SQVTM and CDR2 ANQGSEA. The CDR3 DNA reads as TGCAGCGATGTAGTAGGGGGTAGCGGCTACACCTTC. It codes for CSDVVGGSGYTF. The entire variable domain, with the rest obtained from reference TRBV29-1 and TRBJ1-2, is as follows: SAVISQKPSRDICQRGTSLTIQCQVDSQVTMMFWYRQQPGQSLTLIATANQGSEATYESGFVIDKFPISRPNLTFSTLTVSNMSPEDSSIYLCSDVVGGSGYTFGSGTRLTVV.

The rearrangement links TRBV6-6 to TRBJ1-4; maybe TRBD1 (5 bases). Trimming took off 0 bases at V and 4 bases at J, with 9 bases between the two ends. CDR3 length equals 15 residues. The germline V gene has CDR1 MNHNY and CDR2 SVGAGI (reference sequence). CDR3 nucleotide sequence: TGTGCCAGCAGTTACTCAGGGCAGGGTAATGAAAAACTGTTTTTT. The encoded protein is CASSYSGQGNEKLFF.

The chain is built from TRBV5-6 and TRBJ2-3; 9 bases are a match to TRBD2. With V trimmed by 5 bases and J by 1 base, 2 bases remained unmatched. CDR1 is SGHDT, CDR2 YYEEEE, per germline. CDR3 length: 14 residues. Here the CDR3 reads CASRSSGGTDTQYF. In nucleotides, the CDR3 is TGTGCCAGCAGGTCTAGCGGGGGCACAGATACGCAGTATTTT.

The DNA for the CDR3 is TGTGCCAGCAGCTTAGCGCCGGCAGGGATAAACTATGGCTACACCTTC. Translation: CASSLAPAGINYGYTF. The rearrangement joins TRBV7-8 to TRBJ1-2; the D gene is possibly TRBD1 (5 bases). The ends were cut back, 0 bases at V and 2 bases at J, with 13 bases in the middle. Germline V lookup: CDR1 SGHVS, CDR2 FQNEAQ. This CDR3 is 16 amino acids long.

The gene calls are TRBV7-9 and TRBJ1-5, with D perhaps TRBD1 (5 bases). In germline, CDR1 is SEHNR, CDR2 FQNEAQ (reference sequence). The CDR3 totals 15 residues. Deletions cut 2 bases from V and 7 bases from J, with 15 bases between. The CDR3 sequence: CASSLSGGSGQPQHF. For the CDR3, the DNA is TGTGCCAGCAGCTTATCCGGAGGCTCAGGGCAGCCCCAGCATTTT.